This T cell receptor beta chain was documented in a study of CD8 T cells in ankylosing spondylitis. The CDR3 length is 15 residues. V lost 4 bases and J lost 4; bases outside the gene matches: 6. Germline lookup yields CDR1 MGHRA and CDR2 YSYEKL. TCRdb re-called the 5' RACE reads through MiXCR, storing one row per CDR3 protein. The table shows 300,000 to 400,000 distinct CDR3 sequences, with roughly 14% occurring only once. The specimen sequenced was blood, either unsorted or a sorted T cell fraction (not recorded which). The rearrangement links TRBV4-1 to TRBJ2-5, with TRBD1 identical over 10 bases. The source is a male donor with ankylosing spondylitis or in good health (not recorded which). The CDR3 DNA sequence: TGCGCCAGCAGCCTTGGGACAGGGGTCGGAGAGACCCAGTACTTC. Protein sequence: CASSLGTGVGETQYF.